This T cell receptor beta chain was captured in a study of CD8 T cells in ankylosing spondylitis. Germline CDR1 reads SQVTM; CDR2 reads ANQGSEA. The length of the CDR3 is 10 residues. From the 5' RACE reads, TCRdb called clonotypes with MiXCR, one entry per CDR3 protein. Of around 250,000 distinct CDR3 sequences in the sample, about 10% are singletons; the top ten hold about 6.8%. This clonotype appeared a few times. The junction departs from the called germline gene at one end, perhaps through a read error. V is TRBV29-1 and J is TRBJ2-3, with a weak D call TRBD2 (6 bases). The sample was blood, either unsorted or a sorted T cell fraction (not recorded which). The clonotype was recovered from a male donor with ankylosing spondylitis or in good health (not recorded which). Written as DNA, the CDR3 is TGCAGCGTTACGGGGGAAGGGATGGATTTT. Its protein product is CSVTGEGMDF.